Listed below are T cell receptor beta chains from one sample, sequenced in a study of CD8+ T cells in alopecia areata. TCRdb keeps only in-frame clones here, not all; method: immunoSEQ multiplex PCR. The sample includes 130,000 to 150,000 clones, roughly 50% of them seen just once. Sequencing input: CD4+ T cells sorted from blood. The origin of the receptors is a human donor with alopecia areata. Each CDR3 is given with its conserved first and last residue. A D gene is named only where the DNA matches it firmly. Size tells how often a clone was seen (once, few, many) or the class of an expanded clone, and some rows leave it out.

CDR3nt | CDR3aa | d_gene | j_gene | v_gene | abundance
TGTGCCAGCAGCCCCCGCCGACTAGCGGGAATCCAAGAGACCCAGTACTTC | CASSPRRLAGIQETQYF | TRBD2 | TRBJ2-5 | TRBV7-2 | .
TGCAGCGTTGCTGGGAACTATGGCTACACCTTC | CSVAGNYGYTF | . | TRBJ1-2 | TRBV29-1 | .
TGCAGCGTTGAGCCCTTTCAAGGGGAGCTGTTTTTT | CSVEPFQGELFF | . | TRBJ2-2 | TRBV29-1 | once
TGCGCCAGCAGCTTGGCTGACAGGGAAGACACCGGGGAGCTGTTTTTT | CASSLADREDTGELFF | TRBD1 | TRBJ2-2 | TRBV5-1 | .
TGTGCCTGGAGTGTAGTAGACAGGGGCGAGCAGTACTTC | CAWSVVDRGEQYF | TRBD1 | TRBJ2-7 | TRBV30 | .
TGTGCCAGCAGCCGGGAAACCGGGGAGCTGTTTTTT | CASSRETGELFF | . | TRBJ2-2 | TRBV14 | few
TGTGCCAGCAGCATAACATTAGCGGGAGGCCCACGGGAGCAGTACTTC | CASSITLAGGPREQYF | TRBD2 | TRBJ2-7 | TRBV7-9 | .
TGTGCCAGTCGGCGTGGGGGGGGCAATCAGCCCCAGCATTTT | CASRRGGGNQPQHF | . | TRBJ1-5 | TRBV7-3 | .
TGTGCCAGCAGCTTAAATGGGAGGGGGATCAACACTGAAGCTTTCTTT | CASSLNGRGINTEAFF | . | TRBJ1-1 | TRBV7-3 | .
TGTGCCAGCAGTTCCGGACAGACCTATGGCTACACCTTC | CASSSGQTYGYTF | . | TRBJ1-2 | TRBV28 | few
TGTGCCAGCAGCCAAGATCGGGACTCCGCCGAGCAGTACTTC | CASSQDRDSAEQYF | . | TRBJ2-7 | TRBV4-2 | few
TGTGCCAGCAGCTTAGGTCCCAGCACAGATACGCAGTATTTT | CASSLGPSTDTQYF | . | TRBJ2-3 | TRBV11-2 | .
TGTGCCTGGAGTGTGTCGGGCGGGAGTTCCTACAATGAGCAGTTCTTC | CAWSVSGGSSYNEQFF | TRBD2 | TRBJ2-1 | TRBV30 | .
TGTGCCAGCAGTTTCCGAGTTCACGGCTACACCTTC | CASSFRVHGYTF | . | TRBJ1-2 | TRBV28 | .
TGTGCCAGCAGCGTCACCCATGGTCACACTGAAGCTTTCTTT | CASSVTHGHTEAFF | . | TRBJ1-1 | TRBV9 | .
TGCGCCAGCAGCTTGGAGAGCTACGAGCAGTACTTC | CASSLESYEQYF | . | TRBJ2-7 | TRBV5-1 | few
TGTGCCAGTAAAGACGGCTACTATGGCTACACCTTC | CASKDGYYGYTF | . | TRBJ1-2 | TRBV6-1 | .
TGCGCCAGCACCGCTGGTTCGGAGACCCAGTACTTC | CASTAGSETQYF | . | TRBJ2-5 | TRBV5-1 | .
TGTGCCAGCAATCAAGATGAGCAGTACTTC | CASNQDEQYF | . | TRBJ2-7 | TRBV6-6 | .
TGCAGCGTACACCGCCCCGGACAAGGCAATGAGCAGTTCTTC | CSVHRPGQGNEQFF | . | TRBJ2-1 | TRBV29-1 | few
TGTGCCTGGGGACAGGCCCCGGGTACCATATATTTT | CAWGQAPGTIYF | TRBD1 | TRBJ1-3 | TRBV30 | .
TGCGCCAGCAGCAGGGACAGTGGGGGAGAGACCCAGTACTTC | CASSRDSGGETQYF | TRBD1 | TRBJ2-5 | TRBV5-1 | .
TGTGCCCAACGGGATACCACCTACGGTGAGCAGTTCTTC | CAQRDTTYGEQFF | . | TRBJ2-1 | TRBV30 | few
TGCGCCAGCAGCCATTTGACAGTGGCTGGGGCCAACGTCCTGACTTTC | CASSHLTVAGANVLTF | . | TRBJ2-6 | TRBV4-1 | few
TGTGCCAGCAGTTCGATCCAGCGGGCCTACAATGAGCAGTTCTTC | CASSSIQRAYNEQFF | . | TRBJ2-1 | TRBV6-5 | .
TGTGCCAGCAGTCCCACCCTTCGGGCCCTGGGAGAGACCCAGTACTTC | CASSPTLRALGETQYF | . | TRBJ2-5 | TRBV28 | .
TGTGCCTGGACTCAGGGGACTGCTGAAGCTTTCTTT | CAWTQGTAEAFF | . | TRBJ1-1 | TRBV30 | few
TGCGCCAGCAGCTTGGAGGCTACCCCTCAAGAGACCCAGTACTTC | CASSLEATPQETQYF | . | TRBJ2-5 | TRBV5-1 | once
TGCAGCGATGACAGTGAAGCTTTCTTT | CSDDSEAFF | . | TRBJ1-1 | TRBV29-1 | few
TGCGCCAGCAGCTTGGTCCTAACTGTCAGGGCCACTGAAGCTTTCTTT | CASSLVLTVRATEAFF | . | TRBJ1-1 | TRBV5-1 | .
TGTGCCAGCAGTGATATTGCGGGAACGTGGTCCGAGCAGTACTTC | CASSDIAGTWSEQYF | . | TRBJ2-7 | TRBV2 | .
TGCGCCAGCAAGGGACTAGCGGGTGGAGGAGAGACCCAGTACTTC | CASKGLAGGGETQYF | TRBD2 | TRBJ2-5 | TRBV4-1 | .
TGCAGCGTTGATCTAGCGGGAGGCGAGCAGTACTTC | CSVDLAGGEQYF | TRBD2 | TRBJ2-7 | TRBV29-1 | .
TGTGCCAGCAGCTCCGCGCTAGCCAAAAACATTCAGTACTTC | CASSSALAKNIQYF | . | TRBJ2-4 | TRBV5-4 | .
TGTGCCAGCCGGCCACCTAATAACTATGGCTACACCTTC | CASRPPNNYGYTF | . | TRBJ1-2 | TRBV28 | .
TGTGCCTGGAAGCGACAAGCCGGGGAGCTGTTTTTT | CAWKRQAGELFF | . | TRBJ2-2 | TRBV30 | .
TGTGCCAGCAGTTTTGGACTGAGTCCCGGCACTGAAGCTTTCTTT | CASSFGLSPGTEAFF | . | TRBJ1-1 | TRBV27 | .
TGTGCCAGCCTCAGGGGAGGGAACACTGAAGCTTTCTTT | CASLRGGNTEAFF | . | TRBJ1-1 | TRBV7-9 | .
TGCAGCGTTGTTCGTGGGGCGAGCTCCTACAATGAGCAGTTCTTC | CSVVRGASSYNEQFF | . | TRBJ2-1 | TRBV29-1 | few
TGTGCCAGCAGCTTGCGTAACGGCGGGGGCTATGGCTACACCTTC | CASSLRNGGGYGYTF | . | TRBJ1-2 | TRBV5-4 | .
TGTGCCAGCAGCCAACACGTCGGCACCTACGAGCAGTACTTC | CASSQHVGTYEQYF | . | TRBJ2-7 | TRBV11-2 | .
TGCAGCGTTGAGGCACGGGAGCTAGATACGCAGTATTTT | CSVEARELDTQYF | . | TRBJ2-3 | TRBV29-1 | few
TGTGCCAGCAGTGTGGGGCCCTCCGAGCAGTACTTC | CASSVGPSEQYF | . | TRBJ2-7 | TRBV2 | .
TGCAGCGGCCATTATAGCGGGAGTGGCTACAATGAGCAGTTCTTC | CSGHYSGSGYNEQFF | TRBD2 | TRBJ2-1 | TRBV29-1 | .
TGTGCCAGCACTCTGGGAGGGGGTCCGAGTGAGCAGTTCTTC | CASTLGGGPSEQFF | . | TRBJ2-1 | TRBV9 | once
TGTGCCAGCAGCCCTAATACGGACACTGAAGCTTTCTTT | CASSPNTDTEAFF | . | TRBJ1-1 | TRBV7-9 | .
TGTGCCAGCAGTTTATTGGCTAACCAAGAGACCCAGTACTTC | CASSLLANQETQYF | . | TRBJ2-5 | TRBV28 | .
TGCAGCGTTGAACAGGGGGGCGGGAAGCCCCAGCATTTT | CSVEQGGGKPQHF | TRBD1 | TRBJ1-5 | TRBV29-1 | few
TGTGCCAGCAGCTTTACAGGGGATTCGGGCGGCGAGCAGTACTTC | CASSFTGDSGGEQYF | TRBD1 | TRBJ2-7 | TRBV7-6 | .
TGTGCCAGCAGTTTAGTTTCTGGGGCCAACGTCCTGACTTTC | CASSLVSGANVLTF | . | TRBJ2-6 | TRBV27 | .
TGTGCCAGCTCACCAGAGGCAACTTCTGAAGCTTTCTTT | CASSPEATSEAFF | . | TRBJ1-1 | TRBV18 | .
TGTGCCAGCAGCTTAGCGTCCGTGTTCGGGGGACAGTTCTTC | CASSLASVFGGQFF | . | TRBJ2-1 | TRBV7-9 | once
TGTGCCAGCAGTGGGGACAGGGTACGGCCAGAGCAGTACTTC | CASSGDRVRPEQYF | TRBD1 | TRBJ2-7 | TRBV25-1 | few